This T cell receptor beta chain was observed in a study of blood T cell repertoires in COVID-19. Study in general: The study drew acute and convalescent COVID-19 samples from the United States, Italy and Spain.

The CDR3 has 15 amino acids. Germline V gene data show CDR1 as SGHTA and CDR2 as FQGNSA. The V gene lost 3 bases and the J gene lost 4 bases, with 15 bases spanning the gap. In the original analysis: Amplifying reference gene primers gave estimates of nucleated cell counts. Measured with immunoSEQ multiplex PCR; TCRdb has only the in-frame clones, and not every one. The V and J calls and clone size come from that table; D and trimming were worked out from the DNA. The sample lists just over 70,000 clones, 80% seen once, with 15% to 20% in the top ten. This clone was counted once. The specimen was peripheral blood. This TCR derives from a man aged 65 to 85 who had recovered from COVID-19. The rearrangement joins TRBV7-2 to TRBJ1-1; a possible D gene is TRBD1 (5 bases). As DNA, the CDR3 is TGTGCCAGCAGCTTTGACAGAGCCTCGGGCACTGAAGCTTTCTTT. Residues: CASSFDRASGTEAFF.